The clone carrying this TCR beta chain has more than one count but fewer than ten. This sample was included in a study of shared clonotypes between healthy human individuals. V dropped 8 bases and J dropped 2 bases, with 15 bases sitting between them. The length of the CDR3 is 14 residues. Looked up from germline, CDR1 is SGHVS and CDR2 is FQNEAQ. The table came from immunoSEQ multiplex PCR; TCRdb's copy has only in-frame clones and leaves some out. Among about half a million clones, 78% were seen once, and the ten largest hold around 12%. This TCR was recovered from a woman between 40 and 55 years old in good health. Some clones in this sample may be carry-over from other donors' samples. The chain carries TRBV7-8 and TRBJ2-5; unclear D gene. The sequenced sample was PBMCs. CDR3 sequence (DNA): TGTGCCAGCCGGGCGGCAGTCTCACAAGAGACCCAGTACTTC. This sequence encodes CASRAAVSQETQYF. The full variable domain, with the rest looked up from reference TRBV7-8 and TRBJ2-5, is GAGVSQSPRYKVAKRGQDVALRCDPISGHVSLFWYQQALGQGPEFLTYFQNEAQLDKSGLPSDRFFAERPEGSVSTLKIQRTQQEDSAVYLCASRAAVSQETQYFGPGTRLLVL.